Listed below are T cell receptor beta chains from one sample, sequenced in a study of coeliac disease. Method: immunoSEQ multiplex PCR; TCRdb's copy keeps in-frame clones and lacks some. The sample carries a few thousand clones, about three fifths recorded once. Sequences were obtained from intraepithelial lymphocytes from the gut. Receptors originate from a woman aged 18-29 years with active celiac disease. Each CDR3 is given with its conserved first and last residue. Each record gives: V gene, clone size, J gene, D gene, CDR3 DNA, CDR3 protein. A D gene is named only where the DNA matches it firmly. Rows give clone size only sometimes, using once, few, many, or a class for an expanded clone.

TRBV6-1	NA	TRBJ2-1	TRBD1	TGTGCCAGCAGTGGAGTCCGGGACAGGGCCCTCTATGAGCAGTTCTTC	CASSGVRDRALYEQFF
TRBV4-2	NA	TRBJ2-1	TRBD2	TGTGCCAGCAGCCAAGGACTAGCGGAAGGCCCGAGCTCCTACAATGAGCAGTTCTTC	CASSQGLAEGPSSYNEQFF
TRBV5-6	NA	TRBJ2-6	NA	TGTGCCAGCAGCCCACACAGCAACTCTGGGGCCAACGTCCTGACTTTC	CASSPHSNSGANVLTF
TRBV7-9	NA	TRBJ2-3	NA	TGTGCCAGCAGCCCTCTCGCAGATACGCAGTATTTT	CASSPLADTQYF
TRBV27	NA	TRBJ2-5	TRBD2	TGTGCCAGCAGTTTAATCGCGGGAGGGGGGTCGGCCCAGTACTTC	CASSLIAGGGSAQYF
TRBV5-1	NA	TRBJ2-3	NA	TGCGCCAGCAGCTTGGGATCAGTTACGCAGTATTTT	CASSLGSVTQYF
TRBV10-3	NA	TRBJ2-1	NA	TGTGCCACCTCTTTGGTGAGACAGGCCGAATTATTTACCTACAATGAGCAGTTCTTC	CATSLVRQAELFTYNEQFF
TRBV28	NA	TRBJ1-5	NA	TGTGCCAGCAGTCCCCCCTGGAGGGACGGCAATCAGCCCCAGCATTTT	CASSPPWRDGNQPQHF
TRBV6-1	NA	TRBJ1-1	TRBD1	TGTGCCAGCAGTACACGACAGGGGGTCACTGAAGCTTTCTTT	CASSTRQGVTEAFF
TRBV11-2	large	TRBJ2-7	TRBD2	TGTGCCAGCAGCATACTAGCGGGCAACTACGAGCAGTACTTC	CASSILAGNYEQYF
TRBV2	NA	TRBJ1-5	NA	TGTGCCAGCGGAGAAACCCACGACAGAAAGCCCCAGCATTTT	CASGETHDRKPQHF
TRBV9	once	TRBJ2-5	TRBD1	TGTGCCAGCAGCGCGGGGGACAGGGTTGAGACCCAGTACTTC	CASSAGDRVETQYF
TRBV6-5	NA	TRBJ2-1	TRBD2	TGTGCCAGCACGACTAGCGGGCTAGATGAGCAGTTCTTC	CASTTSGLDEQFF
TRBV9	NA	TRBJ2-7	NA	TGTGCCAGCAGCGTTGAAGGGGGGGGCTACGAGCAGTACTTC	CASSVEGGGYEQYF
TRBV15	NA	TRBJ2-7	NA	TGTGCCACCAGCGGTTATCAGGATAACTACGAGCAGTACTTC	CATSGYQDNYEQYF
TRBV4-1	NA	TRBJ2-2	TRBD2	TGCGCCAGCAGCCAAGGCCAACTAGCGGGAGTTCTGAACGGGGAGCTGTTTTTT	CASSQGQLAGVLNGELFF
TRBV27	NA	TRBJ2-7	TRBD2	TGTGCCAGCAGTTCGGGGCCCCCTAGCGGGAGTTCAGGCTACGAGCAGTACTTC	CASSSGPPSGSSGYEQYF
TRBV9	once	TRBJ2-1	TRBD2	TGTGCCAGCAGCGTAGAACAAGCGGGAGGCGATAGGGAGCAGTTCTTC	CASSVEQAGGDREQFF
TRBV27	NA	TRBJ1-5	NA	TGTGCCAGCAGTTTATTCCCGTCTAGCAATCAGCCCCAGCATTTT	CASSLFPSSNQPQHF
TRBV19	NA	TRBJ1-1	NA	TGTGCCAGTAGCTACACTAGAAACACTGAAGCTTTCTTT	CASSYTRNTEAFF
TRBV19	NA	TRBJ1-2	NA	TGTGCCAGTAGTATCTCGGAGGGGAAGAGTGGCTACACCTTC	CASSISEGKSGYTF
TRBV28	NA	TRBJ2-1	NA	TGTGCCAGCAGTTCATCAAATGAGCAGTTCTTC	CASSSSNEQFF
TRBV28	few	TRBJ1-1	NA	TGTGCCAGCAGTTTGTCCAGGGTTGCCACTGAAGCTTTCTTT	CASSLSRVATEAFF
TRBV5-5	NA	TRBJ2-3	NA	TGTGCCAGCAGCTTAAGGCGGGAAGTCCGGGCAGATACGCAGTATTTT	CASSLRREVRADTQYF
TRBV5-1	few	TRBJ1-1	TRBD1	TGCGCCAGCAGCCCTAGGGGCGGACAGGGGGTTATGGACACTGAAGCTTTCTTT	CASSPRGGQGVMDTEAFF
TRBV11-2	few	TRBJ2-3	NA	TGTGCCAGCAGCTTTCGTAGTGGAGGGGATACGCAGTATTTT	CASSFRSGGDTQYF